One and the same sample provided the 3 T cell receptor beta chains below, sequenced in a study of blood T cell repertoires in COVID-19. Method: immunoSEQ multiplex PCR; TCRdb's copy keeps in-frame clones and lacks some. The sample consists of around 240,000 clones, just under 90% of them appearing once. Material for sequencing was PBMCs or T cells enriched from blood (not recorded which). Receptors were obtained from a man aged 50-59 years who had been exposed to COVID-19.

The chain recombines TRBV19 with TRBJ2-1, with D hard to call. The CDR3 runs to 14 residues. Germline V CDR1 and CDR2: LNHDA, SQIVND (reference sequence). Trimming shortened V by 6 bases and J by 1 base, and 10 bases separated the two germline ends. The CDR3 DNA reads as TGTGCCAGTAGCGTATTAAATTCCTACAATGAGCAGTTCTTC. Encoded protein: CASSVLNSYNEQFF.

The chain joins TRBV28 to TRBJ1-1; D gene unclear. Germline assignment: CDR1 MDHEN and CDR2 SYDVKM. With 7 bases removed from V and 0 bases from J, the gap between germline ends came to 9 bases. This CDR3 spans 13 amino acids. The CDR3: CASKGAMNTEAFF. For the CDR3, the DNA is TGTGCCAGCAAGGGAGCCATGAACACTGAAGCTTTCTTT.

This clone turned up a few times. The V and J genes are TRBV6-1 and TRBJ1-2, with D perhaps TRBD1 (6 bases). The germline V gene encodes CDR1 MNHNS and CDR2 SASEGT. The CDR3 has 14 residues. The V and J ends lost 3 bases and 7 bases respectively, with 15 bases between them. CDR3 coding DNA: TGTGCCAGCAGTGATTCCGGGACACCGACTGGCTACACCTTC. Residues: CASSDSGTPTGYTF.